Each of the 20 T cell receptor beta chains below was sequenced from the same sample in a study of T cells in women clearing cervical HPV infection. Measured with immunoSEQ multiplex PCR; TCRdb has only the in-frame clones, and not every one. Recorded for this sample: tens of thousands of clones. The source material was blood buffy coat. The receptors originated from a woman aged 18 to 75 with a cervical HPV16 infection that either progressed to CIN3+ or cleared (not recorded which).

The CDR3 bases that were read are TGCGCCAGCAGTCCCGGGATAGCGGGGTTCGAG. Translated: CASSPGIAGFE. The full CDR3 reads CASSPGIAGFEQYF. The rearrangement links TRBV5-1 to TRBJ2-7; TRBD2 agrees at 8 bases. The read terminates 3 residues ahead of where the CDR3 ends, so the germline J gene completes it. V shed 5 bases and J 6 bases; nucleotides not matched to a gene: 10. The CDR3 totals 14 residues. Germline V lookup: CDR1 SGHRS, CDR2 YFSETQ.

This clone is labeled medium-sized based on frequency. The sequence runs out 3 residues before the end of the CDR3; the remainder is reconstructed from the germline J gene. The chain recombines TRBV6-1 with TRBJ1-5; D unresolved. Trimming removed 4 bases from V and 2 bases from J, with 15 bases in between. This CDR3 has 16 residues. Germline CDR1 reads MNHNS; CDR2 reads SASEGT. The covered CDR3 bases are TGTGCCAGCAGTGGGTCGATTGCAGGCGGCAATCAGCCC. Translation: CASSGSIAGGNQP. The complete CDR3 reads CASSGSIAGGNQPQHF.

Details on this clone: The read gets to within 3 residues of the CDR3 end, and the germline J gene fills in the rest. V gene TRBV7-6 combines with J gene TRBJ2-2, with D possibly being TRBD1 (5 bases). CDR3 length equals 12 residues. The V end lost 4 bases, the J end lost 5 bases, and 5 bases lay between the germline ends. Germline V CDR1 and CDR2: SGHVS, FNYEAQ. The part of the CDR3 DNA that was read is TGTGCCAGCAGCTCAGGGACCGGGGAG. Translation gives CASSSGTGE. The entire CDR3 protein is CASSSGTGELFF.

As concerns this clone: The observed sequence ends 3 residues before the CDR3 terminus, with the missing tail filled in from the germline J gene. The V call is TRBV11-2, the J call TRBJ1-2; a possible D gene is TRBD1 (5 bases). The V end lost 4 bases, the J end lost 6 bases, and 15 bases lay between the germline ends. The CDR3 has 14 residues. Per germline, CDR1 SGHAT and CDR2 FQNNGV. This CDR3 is CASSSSQARDGYTF. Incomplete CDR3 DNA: TGTGCCAGCAGCTCATCCCAGGCCAGGGATGGC.

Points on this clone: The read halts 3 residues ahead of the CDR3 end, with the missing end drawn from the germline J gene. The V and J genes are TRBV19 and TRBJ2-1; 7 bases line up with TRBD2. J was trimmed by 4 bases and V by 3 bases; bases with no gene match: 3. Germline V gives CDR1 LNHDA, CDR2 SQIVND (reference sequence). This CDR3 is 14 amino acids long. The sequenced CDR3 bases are TGTGCCAGTAGTATTTCGGGACTATACAATGAG. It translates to CASSISGLYNE. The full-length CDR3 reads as CASSISGLYNEQFF.

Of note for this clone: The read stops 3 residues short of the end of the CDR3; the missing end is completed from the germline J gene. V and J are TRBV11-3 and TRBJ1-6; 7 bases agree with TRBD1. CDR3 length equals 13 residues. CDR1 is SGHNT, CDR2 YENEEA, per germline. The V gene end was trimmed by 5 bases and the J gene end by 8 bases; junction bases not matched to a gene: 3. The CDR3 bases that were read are TGTGCCAGCAGCGCCAGGGGGGATTCACCC. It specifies CASSARGDSP. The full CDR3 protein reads CASSARGDSPLHF.

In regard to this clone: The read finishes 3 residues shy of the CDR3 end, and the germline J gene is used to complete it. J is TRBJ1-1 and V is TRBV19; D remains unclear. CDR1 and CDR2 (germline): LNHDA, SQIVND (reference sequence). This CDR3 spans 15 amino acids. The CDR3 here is CASSIGGLSYNEAFF. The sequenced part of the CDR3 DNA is TGTGCCAGTAGCATCGGCGGCCTCTCCTACAATGAG.

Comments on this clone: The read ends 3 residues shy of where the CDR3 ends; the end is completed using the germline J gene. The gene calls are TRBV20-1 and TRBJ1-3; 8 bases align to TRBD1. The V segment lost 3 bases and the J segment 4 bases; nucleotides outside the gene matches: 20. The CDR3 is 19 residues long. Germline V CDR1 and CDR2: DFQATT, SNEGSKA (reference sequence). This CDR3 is CSARGPDRQGLILGNTIYF. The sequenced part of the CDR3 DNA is TGCAGTGCTAGGGGACCCGACCGACAGGGGCTAATATTGGGAAACACC.

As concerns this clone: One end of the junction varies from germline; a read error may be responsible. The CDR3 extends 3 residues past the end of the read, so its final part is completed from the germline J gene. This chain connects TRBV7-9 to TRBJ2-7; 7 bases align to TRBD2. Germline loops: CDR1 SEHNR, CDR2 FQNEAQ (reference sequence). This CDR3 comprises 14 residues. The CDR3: CSSRPTSVWGEQYF. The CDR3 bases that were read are TGTTCCAGCAGACCCACTAGCGTTTGGGGCGAG.

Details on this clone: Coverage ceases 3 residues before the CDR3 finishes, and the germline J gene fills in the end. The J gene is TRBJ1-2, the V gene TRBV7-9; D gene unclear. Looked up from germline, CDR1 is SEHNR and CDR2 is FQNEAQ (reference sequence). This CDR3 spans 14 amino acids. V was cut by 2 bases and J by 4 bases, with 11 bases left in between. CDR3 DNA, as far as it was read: TGTGCCAGCAGCTTAAACACCATCTCCTATGGC. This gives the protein CASSLNTISYG. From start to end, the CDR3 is CASSLNTISYGYTF. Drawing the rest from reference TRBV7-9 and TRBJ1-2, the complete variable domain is DTGVSQNPRHKITKRGQNVTFRCDPISEHNRLYWYRQTLGQGPEFLTYFQNEAQLEKSRLLSDRFSAERPKGSFSTLEIQRTEQGDSAMYLCASSLNTISYGYTFGSGTRLTVV.

CDR3 protein: CASKLAGGLNEQFF. The sequenced part of the CDR3 DNA is TGTGCCAGCAAGTTGGCGGGGGGGCTGAATGAG. This chain connects TRBV2 to TRBJ2-1; 9 bases fit TRBD2. The read terminates 3 residues before the CDR3 end, so the remaining end is supplied by the germline J gene. CDR3 length: 14 amino acids. The J segment lost 7 bases and the V segment lost 7 bases, leaving 8 bases of the junction unmatched. Germline loops: CDR1 SNHLY, CDR2 FYNNEI.

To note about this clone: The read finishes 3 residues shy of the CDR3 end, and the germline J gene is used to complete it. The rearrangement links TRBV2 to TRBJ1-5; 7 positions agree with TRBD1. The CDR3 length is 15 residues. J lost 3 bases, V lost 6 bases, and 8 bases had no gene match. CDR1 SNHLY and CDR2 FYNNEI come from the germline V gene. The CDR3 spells CASRSDRANNQPQHF. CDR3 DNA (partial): TGTGCCAGCAGATCAGACAGGGCAAACAATCAGCCC.

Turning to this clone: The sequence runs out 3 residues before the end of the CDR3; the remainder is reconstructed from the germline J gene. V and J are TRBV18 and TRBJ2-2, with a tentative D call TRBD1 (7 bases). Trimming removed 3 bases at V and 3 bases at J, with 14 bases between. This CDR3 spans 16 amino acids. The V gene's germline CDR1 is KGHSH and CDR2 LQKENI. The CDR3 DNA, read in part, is TGTGCCAGCTCACCGTCTAGCAGGGGGGACACCGGGGAG. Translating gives CASSPSSRGDTGE. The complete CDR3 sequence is CASSPSSRGDTGELFF.

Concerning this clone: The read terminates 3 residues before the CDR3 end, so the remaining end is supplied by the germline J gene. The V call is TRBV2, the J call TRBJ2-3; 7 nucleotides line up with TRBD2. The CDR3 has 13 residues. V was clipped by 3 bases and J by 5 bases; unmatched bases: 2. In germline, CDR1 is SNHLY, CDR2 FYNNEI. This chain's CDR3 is CASSEGRGDTQYF. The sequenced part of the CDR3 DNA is TGTGCCAGCAGTGAGGGGAGGGGAGATACG. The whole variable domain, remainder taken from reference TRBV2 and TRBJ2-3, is EPEVTQTPSHQVTQMGQEVILRCVPISNHLYFYWYRQILGQKVEFLVSFYNNEISEKSEIFDDQFSVERPDGSNFTLKIRSTKLEDSAMYFCASSEGRGDTQYFGPGTRLTVL.

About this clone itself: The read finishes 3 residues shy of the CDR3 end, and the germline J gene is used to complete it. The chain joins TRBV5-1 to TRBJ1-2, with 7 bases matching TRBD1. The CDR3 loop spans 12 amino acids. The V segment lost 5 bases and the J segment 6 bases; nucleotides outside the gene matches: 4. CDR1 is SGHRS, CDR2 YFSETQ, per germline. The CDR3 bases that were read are TGCGCCAGCAGGCAGGGGGAGGATGGC. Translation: CASRQGEDG. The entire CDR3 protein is CASRQGEDGYTF.

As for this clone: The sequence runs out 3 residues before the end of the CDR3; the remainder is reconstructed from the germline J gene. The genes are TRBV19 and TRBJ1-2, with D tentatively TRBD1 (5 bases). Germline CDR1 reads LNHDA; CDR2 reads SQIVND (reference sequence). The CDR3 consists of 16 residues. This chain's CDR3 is CASSKTGTSGIYDYTF. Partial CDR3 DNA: TGTGCCAGTAGTAAAACCGGGACTAGCGGTATCTACGAC. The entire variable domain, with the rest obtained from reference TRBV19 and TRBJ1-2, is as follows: DGGITQSPKYLFRKEGQNVTLSCEQNLNHDAMYWYRQDPGQGLRLIYYSQIVNDFQKGDIAEGYSVSREKKESFPLTVTSAQKNPTAFYLCASSKTGTSGIYDYTFGSGTRLTVV.

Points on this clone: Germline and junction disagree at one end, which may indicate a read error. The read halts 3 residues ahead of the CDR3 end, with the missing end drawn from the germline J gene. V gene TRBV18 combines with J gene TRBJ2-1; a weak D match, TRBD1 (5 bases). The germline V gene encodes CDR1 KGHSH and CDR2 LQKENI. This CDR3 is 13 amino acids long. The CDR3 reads CANSPPGQHEQFF. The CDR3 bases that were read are TGTGCCAACTCACCCCCCGGACAACATGAG.

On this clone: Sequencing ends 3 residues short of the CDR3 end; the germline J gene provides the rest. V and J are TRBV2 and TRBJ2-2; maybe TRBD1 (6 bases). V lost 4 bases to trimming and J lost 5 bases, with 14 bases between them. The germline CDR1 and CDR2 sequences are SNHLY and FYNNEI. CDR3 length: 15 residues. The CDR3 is CASSGDRLGTGELFF. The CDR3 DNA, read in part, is TGTGCCAGCAGTGGAGACAGGTTAGGAACCGGGGAG.

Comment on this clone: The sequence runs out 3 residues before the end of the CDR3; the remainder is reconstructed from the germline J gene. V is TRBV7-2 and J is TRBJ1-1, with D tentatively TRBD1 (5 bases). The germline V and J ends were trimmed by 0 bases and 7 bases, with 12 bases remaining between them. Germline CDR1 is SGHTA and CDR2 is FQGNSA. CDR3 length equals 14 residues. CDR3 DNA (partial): TGTGCCAGCAGCTTAGCGGGGACTAGTGATGAA. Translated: CASSLAGTSDE. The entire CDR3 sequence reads CASSLAGTSDEAFF.

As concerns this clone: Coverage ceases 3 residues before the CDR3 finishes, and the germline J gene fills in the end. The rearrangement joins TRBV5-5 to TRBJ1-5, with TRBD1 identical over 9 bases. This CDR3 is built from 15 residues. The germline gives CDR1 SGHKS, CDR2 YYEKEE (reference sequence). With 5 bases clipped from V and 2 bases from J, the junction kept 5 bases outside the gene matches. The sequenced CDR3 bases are TGTGCCAGCAGTCGACAGGGGGAAGGCAATCAGCCC. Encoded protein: CASSRQGEGNQP. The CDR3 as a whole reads CASSRQGEGNQPQHF.